This T cell receptor beta chain stems from a study of blood T cell repertoires in COVID-19. Study summary: The origin of the acute and convalescent COVID-19 samples was the United States, Italy and Spain. In each case, the material was cDNA or gDNA derived from T cells, B-cell-depleted T cells, or PBMCs.

Germline V CDR1 and CDR2: SGHDT, YYEEEE. The CDR3 is 12 residues long. V lost 3 bases, J lost 3 bases, and 0 bases stayed unmatched. Source study methods: Reference gene primer amplification gave nucleated cell count estimates. TCRdb's copy holds only in-frame clones and misses some; the assay was immunoSEQ multiplex PCR. The V and J calls and the clone size are those of that table, but D and trimming were determined from the DNA. The sample holds around 270,000 clones, about 85% seen once. The sample comprised peripheral blood. This clonotype was obtained from a man aged 55 to 70 with acute or convalescent COVID-19. The V call is TRBV5-6, the J call TRBJ2-7; the match to TRBD2 covers 7 bases. Written as DNA, the CDR3 is TGTGCCAGCAGCTGGGGGGGCTACGAGCAGTACTTC. This codes for CASSWGGYEQYF. Full variable domain (rest looked up from reference TRBV5-6 and TRBJ2-7): DAGVTQSPTHLIKTRGQQVTLRCSPKSGHDTVSWYQQALGQGPQFIFQYYEEEERQRGNFPDRFSGHQFPNYSSELNVNALLLGDSALYLCASSWGGYEQYFGPGTRLTVT.